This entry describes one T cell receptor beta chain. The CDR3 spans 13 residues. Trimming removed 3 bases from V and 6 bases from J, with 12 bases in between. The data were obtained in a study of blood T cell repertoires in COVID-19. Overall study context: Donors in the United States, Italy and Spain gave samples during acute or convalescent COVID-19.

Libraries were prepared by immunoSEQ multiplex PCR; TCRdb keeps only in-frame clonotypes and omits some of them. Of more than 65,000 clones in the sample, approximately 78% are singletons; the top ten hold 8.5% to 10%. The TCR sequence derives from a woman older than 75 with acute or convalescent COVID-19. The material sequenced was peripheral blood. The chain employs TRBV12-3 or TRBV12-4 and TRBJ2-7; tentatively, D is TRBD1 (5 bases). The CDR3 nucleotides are TGTGCCAGCAGTTTCTTGGAAGGGGTCGAGCAGTACTTC. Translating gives CASSFLEGVEQYF.